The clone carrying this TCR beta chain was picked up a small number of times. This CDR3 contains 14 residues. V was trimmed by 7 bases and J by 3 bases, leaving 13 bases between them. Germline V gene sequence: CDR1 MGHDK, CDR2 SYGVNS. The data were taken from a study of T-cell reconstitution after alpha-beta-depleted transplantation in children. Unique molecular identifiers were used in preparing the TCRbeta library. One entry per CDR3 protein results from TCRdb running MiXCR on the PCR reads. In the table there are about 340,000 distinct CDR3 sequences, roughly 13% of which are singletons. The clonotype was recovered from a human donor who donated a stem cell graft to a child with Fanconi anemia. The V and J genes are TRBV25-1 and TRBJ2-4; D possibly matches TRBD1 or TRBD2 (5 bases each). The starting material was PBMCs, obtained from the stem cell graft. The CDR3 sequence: CASTGTGNKNIQYF. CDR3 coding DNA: TGTGCCAGCACTGGGACGGGCAACAAAAACATTCAGTACTTC.